This T cell receptor (beta chain) appears in the sequencing data of a study of cytomegalovirus exposure and HLA in healthy donors. Study-level points and caveats: Generally TCR sequences proved uncommon, though certain public TCRs appeared in numerous donors. Cytomegalovirus status, reportedly, was diagnosed with high specificity and sensitivity by the classifier. Researchers counted 180 or so TCR beta chains as cytomegalovirus-associated.

TCRdb's table, derived via immunoSEQ multiplex PCR, lists solely in-frame clones and lacks some. The repertoire includes about 130,000 clones, 85% to 95% of them detected once, and approximately 2% sits in the top ten. As to this clone: The antigen is unknown.

The TCR originated in a man in his late teens or twenties in good health and CMV-seropositive. Material for sequencing was PBMCs.

The CDR3, as DNA: TGTGCCATCAGTGATTATAGGGGGCGTGAGCAGTTCTTC. Protein: CAISDYRGREQFF. This chain links TRBV10-3 with TRBJ2-1, with TRBD1 identical over 7 bases. This CDR3 spans 13 amino acids. V lost 3 bases to trimming and J lost 9 bases; unmatched junction nucleotides: 5. In germline, CDR1 is ENHRY, CDR2 SYGVKD.